The 13 T cell receptor beta chains in this list originate from one sample, sequenced in a study of Tregs in tolerant kidney transplant recipients. TCRdb keeps only in-frame clones here, not all; method: immunoSEQ multiplex PCR. The data show approximately 260,000 clones, more than 65% seen once. Input material: CD4+ T cells from blood. These receptors originate from a human donor in good health.

The chain has TRBV11-2 and TRBJ1-1, with TRBD1 as a possible D gene (5 bases). Germline CDR1 reads SGHAT; CDR2 reads FQNNGV. The CDR3 covers 15 residues. Trimming left V 4 bases short and J 1 base short, with 13 bases between. The CDR3 loop reads CASSSPFTGNTEAFF. CDR3 bases: TGTGCCAGCAGCTCCCCTTTTACAGGGAACACTGAAGCTTTCTTT.

The genes are TRBV6-5 and TRBJ1-2, with TRBD1 matching 8 bases. The CDR3 has 13 amino acids. The junction had 3 bases not matched to a gene; V was cut back by 2 bases and J by 7 bases. Germline CDR1 is MNHEY and CDR2 is SVGAGI. In DNA, the CDR3 is TGTGCCAGCAGTTACATGGACAGGGCTGGCTACACCTTC. It codes for CASSYMDRAGYTF.

The V and J genes are TRBV5-1 and TRBJ2-2; TRBD2 agrees at 11 bases. Trimming cost V 4 bases and J 4 bases; bases outside gene matches: 9. This CDR3 comprises 17 residues. CDR1 and CDR2 from the germline V gene are SGHRS and YFSETQ. CDR3 region: CASSSSGRVVSTGELFF. The CDR3 DNA follows: TGCGCCAGCAGCAGTAGCGGGAGGGTCGTTAGCACCGGGGAGCTGTTTTTT.

This rearrangement joins TRBV10-3 to TRBJ1-1, with TRBD1 identical over 9 bases. This CDR3 is 14 amino acids long. Losses at the gene ends were 2 bases for V and 6 bases for J; bases not matched to a gene: 4. CDR1 ENHRY and CDR2 SYGVKD come from the germline V gene. CDR3 amino acids: CAISERGQGPEAFF. DNA of the CDR3: TGTGCCATCAGTGAGCGGGGACAGGGCCCTGAAGCTTTCTTT.

The V call is TRBV10-3, the J call TRBJ2-1, with a weak D call TRBD2 (5 bases). There are 14 residues in the CDR3. Trimming pared 2 bases from V and 3 bases from J, leaving 8 bases between. CDR1 is ENHRY and CDR2 is SYGVKD in the germline V gene. This CDR3 is CAISETSDYNEQFF. The CDR3 region has the DNA TGTGCCATCAGTGAGACTAGTGACTACAATGAGCAGTTCTTC.

The V and J genes are TRBV10-2 and TRBJ2-1; 11 positions match TRBD2. In germline, CDR1 is WSHSY, CDR2 SAAADI. The CDR3 contains 15 residues. V trimming: 8 bases; J trimming: 5 bases; junction bases outside the gene matches: 8. The DNA for the CDR3 is TGCGCCAGCCGTCTAGCGGGGGGCAAGAACAATGAGCAGTTCTTC. This codes for CASRLAGGKNNEQFF.

This chain uses TRBV7-2 with TRBJ1-2, with D unresolved. CDR3 length equals 17 residues. V was shortened by 3 bases and J by 0 bases, with 17 bases between the two germline ends. Per germline, CDR1 SGHTA and CDR2 FQGNSA. For the CDR3, the DNA is TGTGCCAGCAGCTTTAGGTCCCCTGGCCCGGCTAACTATGGCTACACCTTC. Translated, it gives CASSFRSPGPANYGYTF.

This clone showed up just once. V usage is TRBV5-6 and J usage is TRBJ2-5; D gene ambiguous. The J call may be incorrect, as the DNA end agrees better with TRBJ2-7. Germline CDR1 is SGHDT and CDR2 is YYEEEE. CDR3 length: 13 residues. The CDR3 reads CASSPTVSYEQYF. The DNA of the CDR3 is TGTGCCAGCAGTCCGACTGTTTCCTACGAGCAGTACTTC.

The rearrangement joins TRBV29-1 to TRBJ2-3, with D perhaps matching TRBD1 (5 bases). In germline, CDR1 is SQVTM, CDR2 ANQGSEA. Trimming took off 6 bases at V and 0 bases at J, with 10 bases between the two ends. This CDR3 comprises 13 residues. The CDR3 nucleotides read TGCAGCGTCCTGACAGATAGCACAGATACGCAGTATTTT. Amino acid sequence: CSVLTDSTDTQYF.

J is TRBJ2-5 and V is TRBV7-2, with D possibly called TRBD1 or TRBD2 (5 bases each). V dropped 4 bases and J dropped 5 bases, with 17 bases sitting between them. Germline V lookup: CDR1 SGHTA, CDR2 FQGNSA. This CDR3 has 15 amino acids. The CDR3 here is CASSSWDPLGETQYF. The CDR3, as DNA: TGTGCCAGCAGCTCTTGGGACCCGCTGGGTGAGACCCAGTACTTC.

Here the CDR3 reads CASSSGGATIYF. For the CDR3, the DNA is TGTGCCAGCAGCTCCGGGGGTGCCACCATATATTTT. This sequence joins TRBV11-2 and TRBJ1-3; possibly TRBD1 for D (5 bases). The CDR3 spans 12 residues. Germline CDR1 reads SGHAT; CDR2 reads FQNNGV. Trimming shortened V by 4 bases and J by 9 bases, and 10 bases separated the two germline ends.

The rearrangement joins TRBV6-5 to TRBJ2-3; possible D gene TRBD2, 6 bases. Trimming shortened V by 6 bases and J by 2 bases, and 9 bases separated the two germline ends. CDR1 MNHEY and CDR2 SVGAGI come from the germline V gene. The CDR3 loop spans 13 amino acids. Here the CDR3 DNA reads TGTGCCAGCAGGCGGGACTTCACAGATACGCAGTATTTT. Its protein product is CASRRDFTDTQYF.

The rearrangement joins TRBV19 to TRBJ2-5; 9 nucleotides line up with TRBD1. V shed 3 bases and J 3 bases; nucleotides not matched to a gene: 8. The CDR3 runs to 16 residues. Germline V gives CDR1 LNHDA, CDR2 SQIVND (reference sequence). The CDR3 sequence: CASSMGLGDREETQYF. CDR3 bases: TGTGCCAGTAGTATGGGCTTGGGGGACAGGGAAGAGACCCAGTACTTC.